This entry is about one TCR beta chain. What it binds is unknown. The junction differs from germline at one of its ends, possibly a read error. Other DNA sequences from this sample encode an identical CDR3 as well. This entry comes from a study of cytomegalovirus exposure and HLA in healthy donors. The PCR used 60 Vbeta and 13 Jbeta primers. Using immunoSEQ multiplex PCR, the repertoire was profiled, and TCRdb retains in-frame clones only, with some absent. The sample carries 150,000 to 200,000 clones, 86% recorded once. Germline CDR1 reads MGHRA; CDR2 reads YSYEKL. CDR3 length: 15 amino acids. Study-level results: According to a later analysis, most TCR beta chains associated with CMV appeared HLA-restricted. For most TCR beta V segments, an earlier analysis put the productive rate at about 87% or about 30% of the time.

The sequencing input was PBMCs. The receptor comes from a woman under 30 in good health and CMV-seronegative. V and J are TRBV4-1 and TRBJ1-2; possibly TRBD1 for D (6 bases). The CDR3 DNA reads as TGCGCTAGCAGGACCACGAAAGGACAGAACTATGGCTACACCTTC. Its translation is CASRTTKGQNYGYTF.